One and the same sample provided the 25 T cell receptor beta chains below, sequenced in a study of T cell repertoires in cytomegalovirus infection. TCRdb reprocessed the reads via MiXCR and lists one record per CDR3 protein. The table has about 530,000 distinct CDR3 sequences, more than 25% seen once. Specimen: PBMCs. These receptors originate from a human donor in good health (CMV status not recorded). Some clones in this sample may be carry-over from other donors' samples.

This clonotype was counted between two and nine times. The rearrangement joins TRBV6-6 to TRBJ2-7; D gene unclear. The CDR3 runs to 13 residues. V gave up 5 bases and J gave up 2 bases, with 10 bases separating them. Per germline, CDR1 MNHNY and CDR2 SVGAGI (reference sequence). The chain's CDR3 is CASSVDTPYEQYF. The CDR3 DNA reads as TGTGCCAGCAGTGTCGACACCCCCTACGAGCAGTACTTC.

The V and J genes are TRBV2 and TRBJ2-3; the match to TRBD2 covers 14 bases. V was pared by 4 bases and J by 5 bases, with 5 bases of the junction left unmatched. Germline values: CDR1 SNHLY, CDR2 FYNNEI. This CDR3 spans 16 amino acids. CDR3 nucleotides: TGTGCCAGCAGTGTAGGACTAGCGGGAGGAGAAGATACGCAGTATTTT. Protein: CASSVGLAGGEDTQYF.

This clonotype was seen repeatedly, ten times or more. The V gene is TRBV7-3, the J gene TRBJ2-1; 8 nucleotides line up with TRBD2. The CDR3 loop spans 16 amino acids. From germline, CDR1 is SGHTA and CDR2 FQGTGA. V dropped 5 bases and J dropped 3; count of bases not matched to a gene: 9. In DNA, the CDR3 is TGTGCCAGCAGCAGTTGGGCGGGAGGAGGCTACAATGAGCAGTTCTTC. Translated: CASSSWAGGGYNEQFF.

This clonotype was seen a few times. The CDR3 loop reads CATFNRDRDGNEQFF. In nucleotides, the CDR3 is TGTGCCACCTTTAACCGGGACAGGGATGGCAATGAGCAGTTCTTC. V and J are TRBV6-6 and TRBJ2-1; TRBD1 aligns across 9 bases. This CDR3 comprises 15 residues. CDR1 MNHNY and CDR2 SVGAGI come from the germline V gene (reference sequence). V shed 10 bases, J shed 6 bases, and the junction held 13 bases outside the gene matches.

This chain connects TRBV6-5 to TRBJ1-5; 8 bases fit TRBD1. Germline-derived CDR1 and CDR2 are MNHEY and SVGAGI. Unmatched junction bases numbered 3, after V lost 5 bases and J lost 3 bases. The CDR3 extends over 14 amino acids. In DNA, the CDR3 is TGTGCCAGCAGTAGACAGGGGTTCAATCAGCCCCAGCATTTT. It codes for CASSRQGFNQPQHF.

The rearrangement links TRBV5-1 to TRBJ2-7; 9 nucleotides line up with TRBD2. V was clipped by 2 bases and J by 2 bases; unmatched bases: 2. This CDR3 spans 14 amino acids. From germline, CDR1 is SGHRS and CDR2 YFSETQ. CDR3 sequence reads: CASSFAGGPYEQYV. The CDR3 nucleotides read TGCGCCAGCAGCTTTGCGGGAGGGCCCTACGAGCAGTACGTC.

This chain joins TRBV2 and TRBJ2-2; 12 nucleotides align to TRBD2. Germline-derived CDR1 and CDR2 are SNHLY and FYNNEI. Trimming removed 4 bases from V and 7 bases from J; junction bases left unmatched: 7. The CDR3 runs 16 residues. The CDR3 DNA reads as TGTGCCAGCAGTGTGACTAGCGGGAGTTTCAGCGGGGAGCTGTTTTTT. As protein: CASSVTSGSFSGELFF.

V usage is TRBV6-2 or TRBV6-3 and J usage is TRBJ1-5, with a possible D match to TRBD1 (5 bases). Germline-derived CDR1 and CDR2 are MNHEY and SVGEGT. The CDR3 is made up of 15 amino acids. Between the trimmed V and J ends, which lost 2 bases and 4 bases, there was a span of 12 bases. CDR3 protein: CASSYPGTGNQPQHF. CDR3 DNA sequence: TGTGCCAGCAGTTACCCCGGGACGGGTAATCAGCCCCAGCATTTT.

A few counts support this clonotype. V is TRBV19 and J is TRBJ1-1, with D perhaps matching TRBD1 (6 bases). The CDR3 spans 15 residues. Germline lookup yields CDR1 LNHDA and CDR2 SQIVND (reference sequence). The ends were cut back, 5 bases at V and 5 bases at J, with 18 bases in the middle. This CDR3 is CASSPSGGRETEAFF. The CDR3 DNA is TGTGCCAGTAGTCCGAGCGGGGGCAGAGAAACTGAAGCTTTCTTT.

The chain carries TRBV19 and TRBJ1-1, with TRBD1 matching over 8 bases. CDR1 and CDR2 (germline): LNHDA, SQIVND (reference sequence). CDR3 length equals 15 residues. The V segment lost 3 bases and the J segment 4 bases; nucleotides outside the gene matches: 7. CDR3 sequence reads: CASSIPGTGITEAFF. DNA for the CDR3: TGTGCCAGTAGTATCCCCGGGACAGGAATCACTGAAGCTTTCTTT. Based on the CDR3 plus reference TRBV19 and TRBJ1-1, the full variable domain is DGGITQSPKYLFRKEGQNVTLSCEQNLNHDAMYWYRQDPGQGLRLIYYSQIVNDFQKGDIAEGYSVSREKKESFPLTVTSAQKNPTAFYLCASSIPGTGITEAFFGQGTRLTVV.

The sample holds a few counts of this clonotype. This chain joins TRBV20-1 and TRBJ2-1; TRBD1 matches 8 bases. The CDR3 has 13 amino acids. The V segment lost 4 bases and the J segment 4 bases; nucleotides outside the gene matches: 3. Looked up from germline, CDR1 is DFQATT and CDR2 is SNEGSKA (reference sequence). The CDR3 DNA reads as TGCAGTGCTAACGGACAGGGTTACAATGAGCAGTTCTTC. Its translation: CSANGQGYNEQFF.

This clonotype was seen repeatedly, ten times or more. The V call is TRBV19, the J call TRBJ1-2, with a tentative D call TRBD1 (5 bases). V gave up 9 bases and J gave up 4 bases, with 12 bases separating them. This CDR3 spans 12 amino acids. Germline CDR1 reads LNHDA; CDR2 reads SQIVND (reference sequence). The CDR3 bases are TGTGCCAGCAGCGTTGACAGCTATGGCTACACCTTC. Its protein product is CASSVDSYGYTF.

The chain has TRBV5-1 and TRBJ2-7, with a possible D match to TRBD2 (5 bases). CDR3 length equals 17 residues. Germline V gives CDR1 SGHRS, CDR2 YFSETQ. Trimming cost V 0 bases and J 3 bases, with 19 bases left between them. Written as DNA, the CDR3 is TGCGCCAGCAGCTTGGGCGGGCGGCTGGGGAAAATCTACGAGCAGTACTTC. Protein: CASSLGGRLGKIYEQYF. The variable domain in full, completed from reference TRBV5-1 and TRBJ2-7, reads KAGVTQTPRYLIKTRGQQVTLSCSPISGHRSVSWYQQTPGQGLQFLFEYFSETQRNKGNFPGRFSGRQFSNSRSEMNVSTLELGDSALYLCASSLGGRLGKIYEQYFGPGTRLTVT.

This clonotype was observed many times. The chain couples TRBV7-9 to TRBJ2-3; perhaps TRBD2 as D (6 bases). The V and J ends lost 2 bases and 6 bases respectively, with 15 bases between them. The CDR3 runs 15 residues. Germline CDR1 and CDR2: SEHNR and FQNEAQ (reference sequence). The CDR3 DNA follows: TGTGCCAGCAGCTTACTAGCGAATCGAAAGGATACGCAGTATTTT. Translated: CASSLLANRKDTQYF.

This clonotype was seen ten or more times. The chain uses TRBV7-8 and TRBJ1-2, with D maybe TRBD1 (6 bases). CDR3 length equals 14 residues. Trimming removed 1 base at V and 4 bases at J, with 10 bases between. Germline CDR1 reads SGHVS; CDR2 reads FQNEAQ. CDR3 protein: CASSLDKGGYGYTF. CDR3 DNA sequence: TGTGCCAGCAGCTTAGATAAAGGGGGCTATGGCTACACCTTC.

The rearrangement joins TRBV5-4 to TRBJ2-6, with D maybe TRBD2 (7 bases). This CDR3 is built from 16 residues. The germline gives CDR1 SGHNT, CDR2 YYREEE (reference sequence). V was cut by 7 bases and J by 2 bases, with 16 bases left in between. The chain's CDR3 is CASGAGAPTGANVLTF. The CDR3 DNA sequence: TGTGCCAGCGGGGCGGGGGCCCCCACTGGGGCCAACGTCCTGACTTTC.

V and J are TRBV7-2 and TRBJ2-1; 7 bases fit TRBD2. Germline V gene sequence: CDR1 SGHTA, CDR2 FQGNSA. The CDR3 contains 13 residues. The J segment lost 7 bases and the V segment lost 5 bases, leaving 5 bases of the junction unmatched. Here the CDR3 DNA reads TGTGCCAGCAGCACACTAGCGAGTAATGAGCAGTTCTTC. Amino acids: CASSTLASNEQFF.

This clonotype appeared many times. The chain has TRBV12-3 or TRBV12-4 and TRBJ2-3; 14 bases are shared with TRBD2. The ends lost 7 bases at V and 9 bases at J; junction bases unmatched: 9. This CDR3 is built from 15 residues. CDR3 DNA: TGTGCCAGCACTCCTGACGGGACTAGCGGGAGAACGCAGTATTTT. Encoded protein: CASTPDGTSGRTQYF.

This clonotype was detected a few times. The gene calls are TRBV10-3 and TRBJ2-2; a weak D match, TRBD2 (5 bases). Germline V gives CDR1 ENHRY, CDR2 SYGVKD. Trimming removed 6 bases from V and 6 bases from J, with 14 bases in between. The CDR3 loop spans 14 amino acids. The CDR3 is CAIRTPQAAGELFF. The CDR3 DNA sequence: TGTGCCATCAGGACCCCTCAAGCGGCCGGGGAGCTGTTTTTT.

A few counts support this clonotype. V usage is TRBV2 and J usage is TRBJ1-5; D remains ambiguous. The germline gives CDR1 SNHLY, CDR2 FYNNEI. The CDR3 spans 13 residues. V dropped 6 bases and J dropped 7 bases, with 13 bases sitting between them. The CDR3 nucleotides read TGTGCCAGCAGGCGGACCCCGGGGCAGCCCCAGCATTTT. Translating gives CASRRTPGQPQHF.

A few counts support this clonotype. The rearrangement joins TRBV10-3 to TRBJ2-3, with TRBD2 identical over 8 bases. Germline assignment: CDR1 ENHRY and CDR2 SYGVKD. V shed 6 bases and J 4 bases; nucleotides not matched to a gene: 6. CDR3 size: 14 residues. This chain's CDR3 is CAISEREYADTQYF. As DNA, the CDR3 is TGTGCCATCAGCGAGCGGGAGTACGCAGATACGCAGTATTTT.

This clonotype is a singleton in its sample. In nucleotides, the CDR3 is TGTGCCAGTAGGGGACTCTCTGGGGCCAACGTCCTGACTTTC. Translation: CASRGLSGANVLTF. The chain couples TRBV19 to TRBJ2-6; D perhaps matches TRBD2 (6 bases). The CDR3 contains 14 residues. The germline V and J ends were trimmed by 6 bases and 0 bases, with 6 bases remaining between them. CDR1 LNHDA and CDR2 SQIVND come from the germline V gene (reference sequence). Variable domain in full (rest from reference TRBV19 and TRBJ2-6): DGGITQSPKYLFRKEGQNVTLSCEQNLNHDAMYWYRQDPGQGLRLIYYSQIVNDFQKGDIAEGYSVSREKKESFPLTVTSAQKNPTAFYLCASRGLSGANVLTFGAGSRLTVL.

In this sample, this clonotype turned up a few times. The chain carries TRBV7-9 and TRBJ1-2, with TRBD1 as a possible D gene (5 bases). This CDR3 has 15 residues. Trimming left V 4 bases short and J 4 bases short, with 16 bases between. Germline CDR1 and CDR2: SEHNR and FQNEAQ (reference sequence). CDR3 sequence reads: CASSSGGSPIYGYTF. CDR3 DNA: TGTGCCAGCAGCTCGGGGGGAAGTCCCATCTATGGCTACACCTTC.

This chain connects TRBV7-6 to TRBJ2-7, with D possibly TRBD2 on 6 matching bases. The germline V gene encodes CDR1 SGHVS and CDR2 FNYEAQ. The V and J ends lost 4 bases and 3 bases respectively, with 16 bases between them. The CDR3 length is 15 residues. The CDR3 sequence: CASSSSGTGLYEQYF. CDR3 in DNA: TGTGCCAGCAGCTCCTCCGGGACTGGACTCTACGAGCAGTACTTC.

The chain's CDR3 is CSAGSYNEQFF. The CDR3 DNA reads as TGCAGTGCTGGAAGTTACAATGAGCAGTTCTTC. The chain joins TRBV20-1 to TRBJ2-1; D is ambiguous. Between the trimmed V and J ends, which lost 5 bases and 4 bases, there was a span of 6 bases. Germline loops: CDR1 DFQATT, CDR2 SNEGSKA (reference sequence). The CDR3 sequence is 11 residues long.